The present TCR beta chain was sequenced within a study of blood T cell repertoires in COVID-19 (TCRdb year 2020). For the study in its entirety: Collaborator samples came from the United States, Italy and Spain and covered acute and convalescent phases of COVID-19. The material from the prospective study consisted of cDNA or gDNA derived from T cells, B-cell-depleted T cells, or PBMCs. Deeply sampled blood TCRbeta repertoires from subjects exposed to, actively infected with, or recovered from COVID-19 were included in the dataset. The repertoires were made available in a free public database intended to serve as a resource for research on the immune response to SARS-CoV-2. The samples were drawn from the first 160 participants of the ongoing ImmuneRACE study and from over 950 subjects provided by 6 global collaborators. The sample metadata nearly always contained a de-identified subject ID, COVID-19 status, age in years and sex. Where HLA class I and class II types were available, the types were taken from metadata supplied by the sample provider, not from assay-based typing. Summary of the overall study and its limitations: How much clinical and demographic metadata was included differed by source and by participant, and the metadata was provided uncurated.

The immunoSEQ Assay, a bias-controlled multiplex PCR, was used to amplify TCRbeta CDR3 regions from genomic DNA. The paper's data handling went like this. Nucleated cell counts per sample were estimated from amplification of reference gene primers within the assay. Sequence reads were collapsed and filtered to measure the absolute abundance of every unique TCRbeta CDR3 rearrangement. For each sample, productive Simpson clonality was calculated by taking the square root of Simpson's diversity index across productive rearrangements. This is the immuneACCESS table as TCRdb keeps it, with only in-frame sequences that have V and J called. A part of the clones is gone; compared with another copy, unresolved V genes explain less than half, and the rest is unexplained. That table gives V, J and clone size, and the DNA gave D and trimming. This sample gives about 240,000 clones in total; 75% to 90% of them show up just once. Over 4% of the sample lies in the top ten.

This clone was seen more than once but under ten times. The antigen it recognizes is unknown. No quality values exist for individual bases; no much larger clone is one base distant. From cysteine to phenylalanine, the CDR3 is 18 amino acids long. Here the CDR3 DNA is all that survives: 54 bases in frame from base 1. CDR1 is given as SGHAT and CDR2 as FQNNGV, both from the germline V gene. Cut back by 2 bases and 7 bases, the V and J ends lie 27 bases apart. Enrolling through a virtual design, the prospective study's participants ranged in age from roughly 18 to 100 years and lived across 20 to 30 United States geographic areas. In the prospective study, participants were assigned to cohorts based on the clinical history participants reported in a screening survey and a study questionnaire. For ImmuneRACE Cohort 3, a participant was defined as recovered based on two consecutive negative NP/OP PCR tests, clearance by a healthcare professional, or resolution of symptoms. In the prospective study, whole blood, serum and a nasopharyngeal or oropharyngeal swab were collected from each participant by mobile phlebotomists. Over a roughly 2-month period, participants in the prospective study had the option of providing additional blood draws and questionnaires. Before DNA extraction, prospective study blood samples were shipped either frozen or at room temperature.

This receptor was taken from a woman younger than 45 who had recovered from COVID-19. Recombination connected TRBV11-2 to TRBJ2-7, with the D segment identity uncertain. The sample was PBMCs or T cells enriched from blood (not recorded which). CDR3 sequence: CASSLFLTAEAPYWEQYF. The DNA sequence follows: TGTGCCAGCAGCTTATTTCTGACGGCGGAAGCCCCCTACTGGGAGCAGTACTTC. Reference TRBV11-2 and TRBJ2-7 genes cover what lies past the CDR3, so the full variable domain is EAGVAQSPRYKIIEKRQSVAFWCNPISGHATLYWYQQILGQGPKLLIQFQNNGVVDDSQLPKDRFSAERLKGVDSTLKIQPAKLEDSAVYLCASSLFLTAEAPYWEQYFGPGTRLTVT.